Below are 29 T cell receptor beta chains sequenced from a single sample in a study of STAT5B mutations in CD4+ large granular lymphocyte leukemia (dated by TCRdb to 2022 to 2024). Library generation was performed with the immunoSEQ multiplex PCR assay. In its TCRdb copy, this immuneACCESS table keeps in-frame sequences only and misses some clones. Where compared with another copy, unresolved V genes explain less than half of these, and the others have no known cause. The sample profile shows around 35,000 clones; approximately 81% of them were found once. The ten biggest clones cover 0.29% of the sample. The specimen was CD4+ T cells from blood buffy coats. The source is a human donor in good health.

For the CDR3, the DNA is TGTGCAGCGGGTCGGGGACAGGGGGGTTCACCCCTCCACTTT. Encoded protein: CAAGRGQGGSPLHF. The V and J genes are TRBV30 and TRBJ1-6, with 11 positions matching TRBD1. The germline CDR1 and CDR2 sequences are GTSNPN and SVGIG (reference sequence). The CDR3 is 14 residues long. Based on the CDR3 plus reference TRBV30 and TRBJ1-6, the full variable domain is SQTIHQWPATLVQPVGSPLSLECTVEGTSNPNLYWYRQAAGRGLQLLFYSVGIGQISSEVPQNLSASRPQDRQFILSSKKLLLSDSGFYLCAAGRGQGGSPLHFGNGTRLTVT.

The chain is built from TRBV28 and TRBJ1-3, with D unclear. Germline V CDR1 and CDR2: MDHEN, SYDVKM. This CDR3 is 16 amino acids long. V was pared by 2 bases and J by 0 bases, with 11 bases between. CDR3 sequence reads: CASSLGQHTSGNTIYF. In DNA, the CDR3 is TGTGCCAGCAGTTTAGGGCAGCACACCTCTGGAAACACCATATATTTT. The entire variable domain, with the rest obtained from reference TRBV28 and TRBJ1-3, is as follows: DVKVTQSSRYLVKRTGEKVFLECVQDMDHENMFWYRQDPGLGLRLIYFSYDVKMKEKGDIPEGYSVSREKKERFSLILESASTNQTSMYLCASSLGQHTSGNTIYFGEGSWLTVV.

CDR3 bases: TGTGCCAGTAGGCTTGGGGGACACGTTAGTCGCACAGATACGCAGTATTTT. Amino acid sequence: CASRLGGHVSRTDTQYF. The chain joins TRBV19 to TRBJ2-3; a possible D gene is TRBD1 (6 bases). The germline V gene has CDR1 LNHDA and CDR2 SQIVND (reference sequence). The CDR3 totals 17 residues. V was shortened by 6 bases and J by 1 base, with 20 bases between the two germline ends. The full variable domain, with the rest looked up from reference TRBV19 and TRBJ2-3, is DGGITQSPKYLFRKEGQNVTLSCEQNLNHDAMYWYRQDPGQGLRLIYYSQIVNDFQKGDIAEGYSVSREKKESFPLTVTSAQKNPTAFYLCASRLGGHVSRTDTQYFGPGTRLTVL.

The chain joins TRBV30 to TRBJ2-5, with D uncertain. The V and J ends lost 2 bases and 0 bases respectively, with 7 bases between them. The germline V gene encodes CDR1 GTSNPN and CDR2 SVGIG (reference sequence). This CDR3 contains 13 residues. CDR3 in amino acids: CAWSKLYQETQYF. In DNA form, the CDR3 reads TGTGCCTGGAGTAAGCTGTACCAAGAGACCCAGTACTTC.

The CDR3 loop is CASSLSLGQGARGELFF. The CDR3 nucleotides read TGTGCCAGCAGCTTGAGCCTGGGACAGGGGGCCAGGGGGGAGCTGTTTTTT. The V call is TRBV5-4, the J call TRBJ2-2; 12 bases align to TRBD1. Germline assignment: CDR1 SGHNT and CDR2 YYREEE (reference sequence). The CDR3 is 17 amino acids. J lost 8 bases, V lost 1 base, and 9 bases had no gene match. The variable domain in full, completed from reference TRBV5-4 and TRBJ2-2, reads ETGVTQSPTHLIKTRGQQVTLRCSSQSGHNTVSWYQQALGQGPQFIFQYYREEENGRGNFPPRFSGLQFPNYSSELNVNALELDDSALYLCASSLSLGQGARGELFFGEGSRLTVL.

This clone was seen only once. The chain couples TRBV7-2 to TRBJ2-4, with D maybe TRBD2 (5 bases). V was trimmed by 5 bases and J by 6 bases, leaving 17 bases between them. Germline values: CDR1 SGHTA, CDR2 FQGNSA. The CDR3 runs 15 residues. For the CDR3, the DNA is TGTGCCAGCAGCCTAAAAGCGGCGACGGGAAACATTCAGTACTTC. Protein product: CASSLKAATGNIQYF.

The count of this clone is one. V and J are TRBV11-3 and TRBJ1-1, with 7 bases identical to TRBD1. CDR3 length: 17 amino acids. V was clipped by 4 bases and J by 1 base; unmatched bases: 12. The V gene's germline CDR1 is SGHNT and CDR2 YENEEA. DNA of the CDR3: TGTGCCAGCAGCTACTCCCGGGGCAGGGGGACGAACACTGAAGCTTTCTTT. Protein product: CASSYSRGRGTNTEAFF.

The CDR3 region is CASSPVTGSDGYTF. As DNA, the CDR3 is TGTGCCAGCTCACCAGTAACAGGTTCAGATGGCTACACCTTC. This chain uses TRBV18 with TRBJ1-2, with a possible D match to TRBD1 (5 bases). Trimming took 2 bases from V and 6 from J, leaving 13 bases between them. Germline V lookup: CDR1 KGHSH, CDR2 LQKENI. The CDR3 sequence is 14 residues long.

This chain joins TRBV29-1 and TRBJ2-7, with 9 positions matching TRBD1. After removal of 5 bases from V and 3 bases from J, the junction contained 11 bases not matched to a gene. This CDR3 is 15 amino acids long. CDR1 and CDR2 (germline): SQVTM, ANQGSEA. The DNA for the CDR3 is TGCAGCGTTTCCTCCCCGGACAGGGGAAGCTACGAGCAGTACTTC. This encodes CSVSSPDRGSYEQYF.

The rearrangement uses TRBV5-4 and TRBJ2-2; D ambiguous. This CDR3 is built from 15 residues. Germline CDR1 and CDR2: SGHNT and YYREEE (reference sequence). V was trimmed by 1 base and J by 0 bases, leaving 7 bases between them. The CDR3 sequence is CASSLPVANTGELFF. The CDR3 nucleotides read TGTGCCAGCAGCTTGCCGGTTGCGAACACCGGGGAGCTGTTTTTT.

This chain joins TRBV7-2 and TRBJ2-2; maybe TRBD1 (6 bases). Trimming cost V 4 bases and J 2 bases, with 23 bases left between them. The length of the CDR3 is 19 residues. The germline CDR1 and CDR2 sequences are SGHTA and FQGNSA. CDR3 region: CASSWVGHPRDRNTGELFF. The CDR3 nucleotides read TGTGCCAGCAGCTGGGTGGGACACCCCAGGGACCGTAACACCGGGGAGCTGTTTTTT.

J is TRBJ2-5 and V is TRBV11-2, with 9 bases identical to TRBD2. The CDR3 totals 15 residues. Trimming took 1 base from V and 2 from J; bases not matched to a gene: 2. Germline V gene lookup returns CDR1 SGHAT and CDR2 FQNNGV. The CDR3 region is CASSLGLAEQETQYF. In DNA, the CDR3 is TGTGCCAGCAGCTTAGGACTAGCGGAGCAAGAGACCCAGTACTTC.

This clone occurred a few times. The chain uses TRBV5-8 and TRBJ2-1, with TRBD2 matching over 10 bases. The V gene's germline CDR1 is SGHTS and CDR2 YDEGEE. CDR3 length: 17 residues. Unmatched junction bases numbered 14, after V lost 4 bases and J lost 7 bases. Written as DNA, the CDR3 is TGTGCCAGCAGCCCCCAACACAGCGGGAGGGCGGTTAATGAGCAGTTCTTC. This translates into CASSPQHSGRAVNEQFF.

CDR3 sequence: CASSLLGETQYF. Here the CDR3 DNA reads TGTGCCAGCAGCTTACTGGGGGAGACCCAGTACTTC. This chain uses TRBV7-9 with TRBJ2-5; unclear D gene. Germline loops: CDR1 SEHNR, CDR2 FQNEAQ (reference sequence). V was cut by 2 bases and J by 5 bases, with 6 bases left in between. The CDR3 is 12 residues long.

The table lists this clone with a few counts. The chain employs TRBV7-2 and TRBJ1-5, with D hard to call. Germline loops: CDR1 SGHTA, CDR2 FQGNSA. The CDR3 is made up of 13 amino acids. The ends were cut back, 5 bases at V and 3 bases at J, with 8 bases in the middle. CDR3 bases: TGTGCCAGCAGCCGAATAAACAATCAGCCCCAGCATTTT. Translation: CASSRINNQPQHF.

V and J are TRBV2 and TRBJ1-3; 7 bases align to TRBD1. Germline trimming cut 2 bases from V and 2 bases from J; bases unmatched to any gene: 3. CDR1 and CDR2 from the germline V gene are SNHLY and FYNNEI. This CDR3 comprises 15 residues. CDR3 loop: CASSETDRAGNTIYF. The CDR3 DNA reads TGTGCCAGCAGTGAAACCGACAGGGCTGGAAACACCATATATTTT.

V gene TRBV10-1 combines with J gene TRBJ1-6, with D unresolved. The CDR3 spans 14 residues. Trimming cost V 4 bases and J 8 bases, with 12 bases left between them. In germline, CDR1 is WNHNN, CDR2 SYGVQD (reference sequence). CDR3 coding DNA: TGCGCCAGCAGTGCGAGTCAGGCGGATTCACCCCTCCACTTT. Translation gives CASSASQADSPLHF.

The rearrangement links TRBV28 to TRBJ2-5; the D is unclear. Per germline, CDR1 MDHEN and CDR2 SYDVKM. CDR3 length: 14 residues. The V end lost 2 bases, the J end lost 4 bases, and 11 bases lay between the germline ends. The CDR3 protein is CASSLVRLPETQYF. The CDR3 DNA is TGTGCCAGCAGTTTAGTTAGACTTCCAGAGACCCAGTACTTC.

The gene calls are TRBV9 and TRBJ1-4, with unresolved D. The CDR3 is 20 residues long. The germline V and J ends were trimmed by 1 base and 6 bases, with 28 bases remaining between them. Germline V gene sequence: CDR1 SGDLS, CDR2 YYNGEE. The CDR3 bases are TGTGCCAGCAGCGTACGGTCCCTTGTAGGGTCCTCCCTTTTGCATGAAAAACTGTTTTTT. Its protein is CASSVRSLVGSSLLHEKLFF.

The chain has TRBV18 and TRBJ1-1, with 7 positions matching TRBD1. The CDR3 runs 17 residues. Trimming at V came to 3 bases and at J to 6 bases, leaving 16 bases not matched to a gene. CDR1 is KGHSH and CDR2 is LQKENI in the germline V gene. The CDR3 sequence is CASSPNHLTGSGAEAFF. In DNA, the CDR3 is TGTGCCAGCTCACCCAACCATTTGACAGGGTCTGGTGCTGAAGCTTTCTTT.

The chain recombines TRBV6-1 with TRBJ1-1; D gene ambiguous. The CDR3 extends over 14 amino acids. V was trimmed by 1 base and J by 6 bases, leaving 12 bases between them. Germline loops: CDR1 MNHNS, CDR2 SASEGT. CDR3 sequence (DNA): TGTGCCAGCAGTGAAGGGGGATGGCGGGCTGAAGCTTTCTTT. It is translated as CASSEGGWRAEAFF.

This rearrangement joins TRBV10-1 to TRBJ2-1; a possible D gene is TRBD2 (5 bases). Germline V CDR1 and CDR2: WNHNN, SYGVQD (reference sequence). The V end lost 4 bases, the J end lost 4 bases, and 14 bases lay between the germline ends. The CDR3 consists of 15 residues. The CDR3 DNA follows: TGCGCCAGCAGTGCTGAGGCGGGCCCATACAATGAGCAGTTCTTC. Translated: CASSAEAGPYNEQFF.

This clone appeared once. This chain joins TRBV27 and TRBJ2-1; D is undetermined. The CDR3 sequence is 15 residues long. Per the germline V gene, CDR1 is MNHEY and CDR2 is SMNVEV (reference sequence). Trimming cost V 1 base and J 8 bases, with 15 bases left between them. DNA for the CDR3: TGTGCCAGCAGTTTATTTAGTATTCCTGGGGATGAGCAGTTCTTC. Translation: CASSLFSIPGDEQFF.

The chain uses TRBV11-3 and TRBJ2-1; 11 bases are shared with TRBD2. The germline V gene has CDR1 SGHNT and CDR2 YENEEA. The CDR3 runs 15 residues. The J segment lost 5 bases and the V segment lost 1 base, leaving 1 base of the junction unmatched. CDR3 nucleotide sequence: TGTGCCAGCAGCTTAGGGGGACTAGCGGACAATGAGCAGTTCTTC. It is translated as CASSLGGLADNEQFF.

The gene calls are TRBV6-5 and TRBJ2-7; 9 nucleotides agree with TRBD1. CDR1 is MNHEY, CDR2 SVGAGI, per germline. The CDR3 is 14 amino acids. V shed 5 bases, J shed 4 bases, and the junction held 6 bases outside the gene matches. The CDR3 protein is CASSARTGVYEQYF. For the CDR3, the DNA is TGTGCCAGCAGTGCTAGGACAGGGGTATACGAGCAGTACTTC.

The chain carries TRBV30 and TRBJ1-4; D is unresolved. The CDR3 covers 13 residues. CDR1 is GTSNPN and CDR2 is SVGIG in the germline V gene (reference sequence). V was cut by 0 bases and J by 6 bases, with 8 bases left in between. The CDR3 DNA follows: TGTGCCTGGAGTGTACGTTATGATGAAAAACTGTTTTTT. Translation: CAWSVRYDEKLFF. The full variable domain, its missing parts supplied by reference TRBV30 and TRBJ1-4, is SQTIHQWPATLVQPVGSPLSLECTVEGTSNPNLYWYRQAAGRGLQLLFYSVGIGQISSEVPQNLSASRPQDRQFILSSKKLLLSDSGFYLCAWSVRYDEKLFFGSGTQLSVL.

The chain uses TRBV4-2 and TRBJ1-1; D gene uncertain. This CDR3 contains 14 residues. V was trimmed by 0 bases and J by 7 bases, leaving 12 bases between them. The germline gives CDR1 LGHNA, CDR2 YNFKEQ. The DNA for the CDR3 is TGTGCCAGCAGCCAAGATAGAGGGTTGGGTGAAGCTTTCTTT. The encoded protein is CASSQDRGLGEAFF.

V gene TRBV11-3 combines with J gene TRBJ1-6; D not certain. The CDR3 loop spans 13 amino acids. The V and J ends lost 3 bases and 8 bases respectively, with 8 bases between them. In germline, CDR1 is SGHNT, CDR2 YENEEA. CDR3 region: CASSFQTDSPLHF. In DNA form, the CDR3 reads TGTGCCAGCAGCTTTCAGACCGATTCACCCCTCCACTTT.

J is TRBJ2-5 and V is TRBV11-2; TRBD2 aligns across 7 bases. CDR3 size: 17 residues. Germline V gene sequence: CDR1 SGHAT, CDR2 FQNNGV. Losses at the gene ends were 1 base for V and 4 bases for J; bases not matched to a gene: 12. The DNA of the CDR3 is TGTGCCAGCAGCTTAGGTTGGGGGGAGGGCGATGGAGAGACCCAGTACTTC. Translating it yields CASSLGWGEGDGETQYF.